One sample yielded the 10 T cell receptor beta chains listed below, sequenced in a study of glioma-infiltrating T cells. TCR alpha and beta CDR3 regions were amplified from RNA using iRepertoire nested multiplex PCR. MiXCR, run by TCRdb on the multiplex PCR reads, gives a single entry per CDR3 protein. This table has about 210,000 distinct CDR3 sequences, 32% appearing once. The sample consisted of glioma tissue, nonneoplastic brain tissue, or PBMCs (not recorded which). The receptors stem from a human donor with low-grade glioma or glioblastoma, undergoing nonglioma brain surgery, or in good health (not recorded which).

This clonotype was seen ten or more times. This chain links TRBV11-1 with TRBJ2-1, with 10 bases lining up with TRBD1. CDR1 is SGHAT and CDR2 is FQDESV in the germline V gene (reference sequence). The CDR3 is 16 residues long. Losses at the gene ends were 5 bases for V and 2 bases for J; bases not matched to a gene: 6. CDR3 sequence (DNA): TGTGCCAGCAGCCATGGGGACAGGGGAACCTACAATGAGCAGTTCTTC. This sequence encodes CASSHGDRGTYNEQFF.

Only a few counts were recorded for this clonotype. The V gene is TRBV7-2, the J gene TRBJ2-7; possibly TRBD2 for D (5 bases). Trimming shortened V by 4 bases and J by 6 bases, and 25 bases separated the two germline ends. Germline lookup yields CDR1 SGHTA and CDR2 FQGNSA. This CDR3 has 17 amino acids. The CDR3 spells CASSSPARGFPLGEQYF. CDR3 bases: TGTGCCAGCAGCTCCCCTGCTCGGGGATTTCCTTTGGGCGAGCAGTACTTC.

This clonotype was seen many times. The rearrangement uses TRBV20-1 and TRBJ2-5, with 13 bases matching TRBD2. The CDR3 covers 15 residues. Germline values: CDR1 DFQATT, CDR2 SNEGSKA (reference sequence). The V gene end was trimmed by 5 bases and the J gene end by 6 bases; junction bases not matched to a gene: 9. The CDR3 nucleotides read TGCAGTGCTGGACGAACTAGCGGGAGGGGGAAGACCCAGTACTTC. As protein: CSAGRTSGRGKTQYF.

This clonotype was counted at least ten times. The J gene is TRBJ2-1, the V gene TRBV7-2; TRBD2 is a possible D gene (6 bases). V was shortened by 1 base and J by 5 bases, with 9 bases between the two germline ends. This CDR3 has 14 amino acids. The germline CDR1 and CDR2 sequences are SGHTA and FQGNSA. DNA for the CDR3: TGTGCCAGCAGCTTAGATCCGGGGGACAATGAGCAGTTCTTC. It codes for CASSLDPGDNEQFF.

The CDR3: CASSQDQGTGGSTDTQYF. The DNA of the CDR3 is TGTGCCAGCAGCCAAGATCAAGGGACAGGGGGGAGCACAGATACGCAGTATTTT. The genes are TRBV3-1 and TRBJ2-3; 11 nucleotides line up with TRBD1. The length of the CDR3 is 18 residues. The V segment lost 0 bases and the J segment 0 bases; nucleotides outside the gene matches: 5. Germline loops: CDR1 LGHDT, CDR2 YNNKEL (reference sequence).

There are many counts of this clonotype. This chain links TRBV7-2 with TRBJ2-7; D is uncertain. The CDR3 is 14 amino acids. Germline V lookup: CDR1 SGHTA, CDR2 FQGNSA. Trimming shortened V by 5 bases and J by 5 bases, and 16 bases separated the two germline ends. In DNA, the CDR3 is TGTGCCAGCAGCGTAACTGTCGGGTGGAACGAGCAGTACTTC. Translation gives CASSVTVGWNEQYF.

To note about this clonotype: This may be a read error, as it is one base from a much larger clone. The chain links TRBV6-2 or TRBV6-3 to TRBJ2-1, with 8 bases aligning to TRBD2. CDR1 is MNHEY and CDR2 is SVGEGT in the germline V gene. The CDR3 is made up of 13 amino acids. The CDR3 loop reads CASRAGGSNGQFF. In DNA form, the CDR3 reads TGTGCCAGCAGGGCGGGAGGATCGAATGGGCAGTTCTTC.

The sample holds many counts of this clonotype. The chain recombines TRBV19 with TRBJ1-5; D not resolved. Trimming took 7 bases from V and 1 from J, leaving 14 bases between them. Germline lookup yields CDR1 LNHDA and CDR2 SQIVND (reference sequence). The CDR3 length is 15 residues. CDR3 sequence: CASTTPGISNQPQHF. The CDR3 bases are TGTGCCAGTACCACCCCAGGAATCAGCAATCAGCCCCAGCATTTT.

This chain connects TRBV27 to TRBJ2-7; 10 bases align to TRBD1. The germline gives CDR1 MNHEY, CDR2 SMNVEV (reference sequence). The CDR3 extends over 15 amino acids. V was clipped by 6 bases and J by 5 bases; unmatched bases: 10. The CDR3 loop is CASSPTTGGRHEQYF. In DNA, the CDR3 is TGTGCCAGCAGCCCAACGACAGGGGGCAGGCACGAGCAGTACTTC.

Of note for this clonotype: One base away lies a much larger clone, so this may be a sequencing read error. The chain links TRBV7-2 to TRBJ1-5; 8 nucleotides line up with TRBD1. Germline V gene lookup returns CDR1 SGHTA and CDR2 FQGNSA. The CDR3 consists of 15 residues. DNA of the CDR3: TGCGCCAGCAGCCAATTACAGGGGGGCAATCAGCACCAGCATTTT. Its protein product is CASSQLQGGNQHQHF.